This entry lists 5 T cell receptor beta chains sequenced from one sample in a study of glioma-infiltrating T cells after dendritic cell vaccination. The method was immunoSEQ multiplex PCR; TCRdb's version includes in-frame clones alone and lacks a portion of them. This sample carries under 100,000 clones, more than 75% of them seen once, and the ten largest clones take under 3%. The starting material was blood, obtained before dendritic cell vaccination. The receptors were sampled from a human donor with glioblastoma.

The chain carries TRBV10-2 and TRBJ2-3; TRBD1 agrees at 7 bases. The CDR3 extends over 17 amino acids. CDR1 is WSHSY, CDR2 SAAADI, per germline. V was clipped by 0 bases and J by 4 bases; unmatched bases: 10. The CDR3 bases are TGCGCCAGCAGTGAGTCGGTACAGGGGTTAGGAGCAGATACGCAGTATTTT. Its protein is CASSESVQGLGADTQYF.

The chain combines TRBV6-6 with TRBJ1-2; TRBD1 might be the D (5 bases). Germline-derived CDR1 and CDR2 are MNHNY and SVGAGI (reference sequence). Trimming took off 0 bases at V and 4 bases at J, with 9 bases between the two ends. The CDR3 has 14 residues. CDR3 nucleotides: TGTGCCAGCAGTTACTCAGGGGTGGTCTATGGCTACACCTTC. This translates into CASSYSGVVYGYTF.

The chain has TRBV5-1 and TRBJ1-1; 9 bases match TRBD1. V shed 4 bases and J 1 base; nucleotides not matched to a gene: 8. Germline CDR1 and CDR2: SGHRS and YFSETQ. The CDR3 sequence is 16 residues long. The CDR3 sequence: CASSATGTGRNTEAFF. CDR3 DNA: TGCGCCAGCAGCGCGACCGGGACAGGGAGGAACACTGAAGCTTTCTTT.

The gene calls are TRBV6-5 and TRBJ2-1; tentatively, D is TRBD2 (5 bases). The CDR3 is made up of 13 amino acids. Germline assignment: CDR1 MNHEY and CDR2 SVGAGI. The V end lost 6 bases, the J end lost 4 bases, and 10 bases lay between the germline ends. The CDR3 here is CASSFSVYNEQFF. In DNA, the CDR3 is TGTGCCAGCAGCTTTAGCGTATACAATGAGCAGTTCTTC.

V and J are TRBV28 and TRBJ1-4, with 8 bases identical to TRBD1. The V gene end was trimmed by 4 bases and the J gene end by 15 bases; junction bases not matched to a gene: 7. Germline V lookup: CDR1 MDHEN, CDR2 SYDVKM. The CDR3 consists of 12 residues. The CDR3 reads CASSSGQGTVFF. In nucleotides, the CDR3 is TGTGCCAGCAGTTCCGGACAGGGAACGGTGTTTTTT.